This TCR beta chain is drawn from a study of blood T cell repertoires in COVID-19. Across the study: T cells, B-cell-depleted T cells, or PBMCs supplied cDNA or gDNA.

The CDR3 has 12 residues. Germline V CDR1 and CDR2: MNHEY, SMNVEV (reference sequence). The ends were cut back, 5 bases at V and 6 bases at J, with 10 bases in the middle. Patients of the Seattle cohort, enrolled during active infection, were followed longitudinally. This clone has just a few counts. Original data processing: Reference gene primer amplification gave nucleated cell count estimates. This table comes from immunoSEQ multiplex PCR, and its TCRdb copy is limited to in-frame clones, with some not included. The V and J calls and the clone size are those of that table, but D and trimming were determined from the DNA. The sample lists 130,000 or so clones; 88% were seen once.

The chain carries TRBV27 and TRBJ1-1, with D possibly matching TRBD1 (5 bases). Sequencing was performed on peripheral blood. The clonotype originates from a human donor with COVID-19, enrolled during active disease. The donor label of this sample is uncertain. This CDR3 reads CASSRGGAEAFF. DNA of the CDR3: TGTGCCAGCAGTCGGGGGGGAGCTGAAGCTTTCTTT.